Listed here are 30 T cell receptor beta chains from one sample, sequenced in a study of blood T cells in healthy people across ages. Alongside a J-beta primer mix, a sample-barcoded 5' primer served in a second PCR lasting about 6 to 12 cycles. MiXCR, run by TCRdb on the 5' RACE reads, gives a single entry per CDR3 protein. The sample has 750,000 to 950,000 distinct CDR3 sequences; 25% to 30% are singletons. These records were also assigned to another study, of T cells of mothers and their children.

Source material: blood. Every receptor here comes from a boy aged 5-17 years in good health.

There are a few counts of this clonotype. The V and J genes are TRBV9 and TRBJ2-1; D is uncertain. Looked up from germline, CDR1 is SGDLS and CDR2 is YYNGEE. Trimming removed 2 bases at V and 0 bases at J, with 9 bases between. The CDR3 runs 15 residues. CDR3 loop: CASSVSLDSYNEQFF. The CDR3 DNA reads as TGTGCCAGCAGCGTTAGTTTAGACTCCTACAATGAGCAGTTCTTC.

In this sample, this clonotype turned up a few times. The CDR3 loop reads CASSYGPQITGELFF. The DNA of the CDR3 is TGTGCCAGCAGTTACGGGCCTCAAATCACCGGGGAGCTGTTTTTT. The chain employs TRBV6-6 and TRBJ2-2; D remains unclear. The CDR3 totals 15 residues. The V end lost 2 bases, the J end lost 4 bases, and 11 bases lay between the germline ends. CDR1 and CDR2 from the germline V gene are MNHNY and SVGAGI (reference sequence).

This CDR3 reads CASSYYTGKETQYF. CDR3 sequence (DNA): TGTGCCAGCAGTTATTATACCGGGAAAGAGACCCAGTACTTC. The chain links TRBV6-2 or TRBV6-3 to TRBJ2-5, with D tentatively TRBD2 (5 bases). Germline CDR1 is MNHEY and CDR2 is SVGEGT. The CDR3 length is 14 residues. V was trimmed by 3 bases and J by 3 bases, leaving 11 bases between them.

The V call is TRBV2, the J call TRBJ1-4, with D uncertain. Trimming took 2 bases from V and 5 from J, leaving 12 bases between them. The V gene's germline CDR1 is SNHLY and CDR2 FYNNEI. CDR3 length: 15 amino acids. CDR3 protein: CASSELGRENEKLFF. In nucleotides, the CDR3 is TGTGCCAGCAGTGAATTGGGCAGAGAGAATGAAAAACTGTTTTTT.

As to this clonotype: The conserved closing phenylalanine or tryptophan is absent in this CDR3, likely reflecting a read error. The chain has TRBV3-1 and TRBJ2-5; D possibly uses TRBD1 or TRBD2 (6 bases each). Germline V gives CDR1 LGHDT, CDR2 YNNKEL (reference sequence). Trimming left V 1 base short and J 4 bases short, with 16 bases between. The CDR3 is made up of 16 amino acids. The CDR3 coding sequence is TGTGCCAGCAGCCAAGCCCGGGGGCGAAGCCCAGAGACCCAGTACCTC. It encodes CASSQARGRSPETQYL.

This clonotype was found a few times. CDR3 protein: CASSHRDREGNEQFF. The CDR3, as DNA: TGTGCCAGCAGTCACCGGGACAGGGAGGGGAATGAGCAGTTCTTC. V usage is TRBV6-1 and J usage is TRBJ2-5; 9 positions agree with TRBD1. The DNA end favors TRBJ2-1, so the J call may be wrong. The V gene's germline CDR1 is MNHNS and CDR2 SASEGT. This CDR3 spans 15 amino acids.

This sequence joins TRBV3-1 and TRBJ2-5; the D is unclear. Trimming took 2 bases from V and 14 from J, leaving 12 bases between them. CDR1 and CDR2 from the germline V gene are LGHDT and YNNKEL (reference sequence). This CDR3 region has 11 residues. Here the CDR3 DNA reads TGTGCCAGCAGCCAAAGTTCGAGCATATACTTC. It codes for CASSQSSSIYF.

V is TRBV5-1 and J is TRBJ2-2, with D unclear. The CDR3 runs 15 residues. Per germline, CDR1 SGHRS and CDR2 YFSETQ. V was shortened by 6 bases and J by 6 bases, with 18 bases between the two germline ends. The CDR3 DNA sequence: TGCGCCAGCACTAAGTCTAGTCTTCTCGCCGGGGAGCTGTTTTTT. This codes for CASTKSSLLAGELFF. Combining the CDR3 with reference TRBV5-1 and TRBJ2-2 gives the whole variable domain KAGVTQTPRYLIKTRGQQVTLSCSPISGHRSVSWYQQTPGQGLQFLFEYFSETQRNKGNFPGRFSGRQFSNSRSEMNVSTLELGDSALYLCASTKSSLLAGELFFGEGSRLTVL.

The gene calls are TRBV7-9 and TRBJ1-1; 9 nucleotides agree with TRBD1. The J segment lost 2 bases and the V segment lost 5 bases, leaving 12 bases of the junction unmatched. From germline, CDR1 is SEHNR and CDR2 FQNEAQ (reference sequence). CDR3 size: 17 residues. The CDR3 sequence is CASSERGTGQINTEAFF. The CDR3 coding sequence is TGTGCCAGCAGCGAAAGAGGGACAGGGCAAATTAACACTGAAGCTTTCTTT. Filled out from reference TRBV7-9 and TRBJ1-1, the complete variable domain reads DTGVSQNPRHKITKRGQNVTFRCDPISEHNRLYWYRQTLGQGPEFLTYFQNEAQLEKSRLLSDRFSAERPKGSFSTLEIQRTEQGDSAMYLCASSERGTGQINTEAFFGQGTRLTVV.

The chain has TRBV6-1 and TRBJ2-5; 10 bases are a match to TRBD1. The end of the DNA fits TRBJ2-7 better, so the J call may be wrong. CDR1 MNHNS and CDR2 SASEGT come from the germline V gene. The CDR3 spans 14 residues. The CDR3 protein is CASRGTGEGYEQYF. The CDR3 DNA reads as TGTGCCAGCAGGGGGACAGGGGAAGGCTACGAGCAGTACTTC.

J is TRBJ2-5 and V is TRBV7-2; TRBD1 agrees at 10 bases. CDR1 and CDR2 (germline): SGHTA, FQGNSA. The trim removed 2 bases at V and 5 bases at J, leaving 8 bases unmatched. The CDR3 is made up of 16 amino acids. The CDR3 protein is CASSLRWGTGVETQYF. For the CDR3, the DNA is TGTGCCAGCAGCTTACGCTGGGGGACAGGGGTGGAGACCCAGTACTTC.

This clonotype was found a few times. The chain links TRBV5-1 to TRBJ1-2, with D possibly TRBD1 on 5 matching bases. This CDR3 contains 12 residues. V lost 2 bases, J lost 7 bases, and 9 bases lay in between. Germline V lookup: CDR1 SGHRS, CDR2 YFSETQ. Here the CDR3 reads CASSFWGSGYTF. The CDR3 region has the DNA TGCGCCAGCAGCTTCTGGGGGTCTGGCTACACCTTC.

This chain links TRBV24-1 with TRBJ2-6, with 10 bases that match TRBD2. CDR1 is KGHDR and CDR2 is SFDVKD in the germline V gene. The CDR3 spans 19 residues. V trimming: 4 bases; J trimming: 4 bases; junction bases outside the gene matches: 12. CDR3 in amino acids: CATSELQSGLATGANVLTF. In DNA, the CDR3 is TGTGCCACCAGTGAGCTTCAGTCGGGACTAGCGACAGGGGCCAACGTCCTGACTTTC.

This sequence joins TRBV11-2 and TRBJ2-4, with D unresolved. CDR3 length equals 11 residues. Germline V lookup: CDR1 SGHAT, CDR2 FQNNGV. Trimming pared 4 bases from V and 9 bases from J, leaving 7 bases between. CDR3 coding DNA: TGTGCCAGCAGCTCTACAAGCATTCAGTACTTC. It specifies CASSSTSIQYF.

The V call is TRBV20-1, the J call TRBJ2-7; the match to TRBD2 covers 7 bases. V was clipped by 5 bases and J by 6 bases; unmatched bases: 19. CDR1 DFQATT and CDR2 SNEGSKA come from the germline V gene (reference sequence). The CDR3 runs 16 residues. CDR3 loop: CSAYRDDGLVTSEQYF. The CDR3 DNA is TGCAGTGCTTATCGGGACGACGGACTAGTAACGAGCGAGCAGTACTTC.

The table lists this clonotype with many counts. This sequence joins TRBV12-3 or TRBV12-4 and TRBJ2-2; D remains ambiguous. Trimming pared 3 bases from V and 3 bases from J, leaving 5 bases between. The CDR3 is 13 amino acids. CDR3 amino acids: CASSFSDTGELFF. For the CDR3, the DNA is TGTGCCAGCAGTTTTTCGGACACCGGGGAGCTGTTTTTT.

There are a few counts of this clonotype. As DNA, the CDR3 is TGCGCCAGCAGCCCAACTAGCGCCCGACCCGGGGAGCTGTTTTTT. Protein: CASSPTSARPGELFF. The chain recombines TRBV5-1 with TRBJ2-2; 7 bases are a match to TRBD2. Germline values: CDR1 SGHRS, CDR2 YFSETQ. The CDR3 is 15 amino acids. With 4 bases clipped from V and 6 bases from J, the junction kept 9 bases outside the gene matches.

There are a few counts of this clonotype. The V and J genes are TRBV20-1 and TRBJ2-2; 10 bases align to TRBD1. CDR3 length: 14 residues. In germline, CDR1 is DFQATT, CDR2 SNEGSKA (reference sequence). Trimming at V came to 3 bases and at J to 6 bases, leaving 4 bases not matched to a gene. The CDR3 sequence is CSARRQGASGELFF. For the CDR3, the DNA is TGCAGTGCTAGGAGACAGGGGGCGTCCGGGGAGCTGTTTTTT.

This clonotype has a handful of counts. The gene calls are TRBV5-4 and TRBJ2-1; D remains unclear. The germline gives CDR1 SGHNT, CDR2 YYREEE (reference sequence). The CDR3 totals 13 residues. V dropped 7 bases and J dropped 0 bases, with 8 bases sitting between them. The CDR3 region is CASRRSSYNEQFF. The CDR3, as DNA: TGTGCCAGCCGAAGGAGCTCCTACAATGAGCAGTTCTTC.

The CDR3 nucleotides are TGTGCCAGCAGCCCCTCCGCCGGGGAGCTGTTTTTT. Translation gives CASSPSAGELFF. V usage is TRBV7-9 and J usage is TRBJ2-2; D unresolved. V was shortened by 5 bases and J by 6 bases, with 7 bases between the two germline ends. This CDR3 spans 12 amino acids. Germline V gene data show CDR1 as SEHNR and CDR2 as FQNEAQ (reference sequence).

This clonotype has just a few counts. The gene calls are TRBV10-3 and TRBJ2-7, with D possibly being TRBD2 (6 bases). CDR3 length: 14 residues. CDR1 and CDR2 (germline): ENHRY, SYGVKD. V was clipped by 6 bases and J by 0 bases, with 12 bases between them. The CDR3 protein is CAISPGLNSYEQYF. DNA for the CDR3: TGTGCCATCAGCCCGGGACTGAACTCCTACGAGCAGTACTTC.

The J gene is TRBJ2-5, the V gene TRBV20-1; D assignment may be TRBD1 or TRBD2 (6 bases each). The tail of the sequence fits TRBJ2-7 better, so the J call may be wrong. Germline-derived CDR1 and CDR2 are DFQATT and SNEGSKA (reference sequence). The CDR3 extends over 13 amino acids. The CDR3 DNA reads as TGCAGTGCTAGAGCCGGGGGCCTCTACGAGCAGTACTTC. This sequence encodes CSARAGGLYEQYF.

This chain connects TRBV2 to TRBJ2-7, with 8 bases that match TRBD1. This CDR3 has 16 amino acids. Germline V gives CDR1 SNHLY, CDR2 FYNNEI. With 4 bases clipped from V and 1 base from J, the junction kept 9 bases outside the gene matches. The CDR3 DNA reads as TGTGCCAGCAGTGCCAGCAAGGACAGGGTTTCCTACGAGCAGTACTTC. Protein product: CASSASKDRVSYEQYF.

The rearrangement links TRBV5-1 to TRBJ2-7; weak D call: TRBD2 (5 bases). This CDR3 region has 15 residues. With 4 bases removed from V and 1 base from J, the gap between germline ends came to 15 bases. Looked up from germline, CDR1 is SGHRS and CDR2 is YFSETQ. CDR3 nucleotides: TGCGCCAGCAGCACCGGACTTTCCGAATCCTACGAGCAGTACTTC. Translation: CASSTGLSESYEQYF.

The rearrangement uses TRBV20-1 and TRBJ2-5; D unclear. The tail of the sequence fits TRBJ2-7 better, so the J call may be wrong. The CDR3 extends over 12 amino acids. CDR1 and CDR2 from the germline V gene are DFQATT and SNEGSKA (reference sequence). The CDR3 reads CSASSDSYEQYF. The CDR3 DNA sequence: TGCAGTGCTAGCTCGGATTCCTACGAGCAGTACTTC.

This clonotype has more than one count but fewer than ten. This chain joins TRBV6-5 and TRBJ1-2; the D is unclear. V gave up 6 bases and J gave up 6 bases, with 17 bases separating them. Germline-derived CDR1 and CDR2 are MNHEY and SVGAGI. The CDR3 totals 14 residues. The CDR3: CASSPGFRLDGYTF. CDR3 DNA: TGTGCCAGCAGCCCCGGTTTCAGACTGGATGGCTACACCTTC.

In its sample, this clonotype was seen a few times. The chain employs TRBV30 and TRBJ2-1, with a possible D match to TRBD2 (7 bases). CDR1 is GTSNPN, CDR2 SVGIG, per germline (reference sequence). V lost 3 bases and J 8 bases, leaving 11 bases between the germline ends. This CDR3 has 12 residues. The CDR3 here is CAWRKGGDEQFF. The CDR3 DNA sequence: TGTGCCTGGAGAAAGGGGGGGGATGAGCAGTTCTTC.

The V gene is TRBV14, the J gene TRBJ2-1; weak D call: TRBD2 (6 bases). The germline CDR1 and CDR2 sequences are SGHDN and FVKESK. The CDR3 consists of 13 residues. V was shortened by 8 bases and J by 4 bases, with 12 bases between the two germline ends. The CDR3 DNA reads as TGTGCCAGCCGGGGGAGGTCTTACAATGAGCAGTTCTTC. Encoded protein: CASRGRSYNEQFF.

This clonotype has only a few counts. This chain joins TRBV18 and TRBJ1-4; perhaps TRBD1 as D (6 bases). The CDR3 contains 14 residues. V lost 3 bases, J lost 4 bases, and 9 bases lay in between. Germline CDR1 KGHSH, CDR2 LQKENI. The CDR3 loop reads CASSPRQDNEKLFF. CDR3 DNA sequence: TGTGCCAGCTCACCGCGACAGGATAATGAAAAACTGTTTTTT. Based on the CDR3 plus reference TRBV18 and TRBJ1-4, the full variable domain is NAGVMQNPRHLVRRRGQEARLRCSPMKGHSHVYWYRQLPEEGLKFMVYLQKENIIDESGMPKERFSAEFPKEGPSILRIQQVVRGDSAAYFCASSPRQDNEKLFFGSGTQLSVL.

In its sample, this clonotype was seen once. The chain carries TRBV3-1 and TRBJ2-5, with a tentative D call TRBD2 (6 bases). The DNA end lines up better with TRBJ2-1; the J call may be wrong. Germline CDR1 reads LGHDT; CDR2 reads YNNKEL (reference sequence). This CDR3 region has 15 residues. Here the CDR3 reads CASSQRDGSYNEQFF. The CDR3 DNA reads TGTGCCAGCAGCCAGCGGGACGGCTCCTACAATGAGCAGTTCTTC.